These 21 T cell receptor beta chains originate from one sample sequenced in a study of CD8 T cells in Susac syndrome. Reverse transcription of roughly 0.45 to 1 ug RNA used random hexamers. TCRdb analysed the immunoSEQ multiplex PCR reads with MiXCR anew, one entry per CDR3 protein. Seen here are roughly 190,000 distinct CDR3 sequences, roughly 94% observed once, and the top ten hold around 0.16%. Sequencing was performed on CD8+ T cells from PBMCs. The receptors were sampled from a human donor with Susac syndrome.

The chain links TRBV11-1 to TRBJ2-5; a weak D match, TRBD1 (5 bases). Per the germline V gene, CDR1 is SGHAT and CDR2 is FQDESV (reference sequence). V was cut by 3 bases and J by 3 bases, with 20 bases left in between. This CDR3 comprises 17 residues. In DNA form, the CDR3 reads TGTGCCAGCAGCTTGGGGCAGGATTTAAGGACCGAAGAGACCCAGTACTTC. Its protein product is CASSLGQDLRTEETQYF.

J is TRBJ2-7 and V is TRBV4-1, with a possible D match to TRBD1 (6 bases). This CDR3 is built from 15 residues. The germline V gene has CDR1 MGHRA and CDR2 YSYEKL. V lost 0 bases and J lost 3, with 12 bases in between. CDR3 nucleotides: TGCGCCAGCAGCCAAGAATCAGGGGTTGGCTACGAGCAGTACTTC. It specifies CASSQESGVGYEQYF.

This sequence joins TRBV5-1 and TRBJ2-7; 12 bases are shared with TRBD1. J gave up 5 bases and V 3 bases, and 6 bases lay outside the gene matches. In germline, CDR1 is SGHRS, CDR2 YFSETQ. The CDR3 has 15 residues. CDR3 protein: CASSSDGTGGDEQYF. The CDR3 DNA sequence: TGCGCCAGCAGCTCAGACGGGACAGGGGGCGACGAGCAGTACTTC.

The rearrangement uses TRBV18 and TRBJ2-3; tentative D call: TRBD2 (6 bases). CDR1 is KGHSH, CDR2 LQKENI, per germline. V was pared by 3 bases and J by 2 bases, with 15 bases between. The CDR3 contains 16 residues. As DNA, the CDR3 is TGTGCCAGCTCACCGCCGGGACTGGGGTACACAGATACGCAGTATTTT. Its translation: CASSPPGLGYTDTQYF.

This clonotype was seen only once. The chain links TRBV3-1 to TRBJ2-3; 12 bases line up with TRBD2. The germline gives CDR1 LGHDT, CDR2 YNNKEL (reference sequence). V was pared by 0 bases and J by 6 bases, with 10 bases of the junction left unmatched. The length of the CDR3 is 18 residues. The CDR3 is CASSQDLAGGDWGDTQYF. CDR3 bases: TGTGCCAGCAGCCAAGATCTAGCGGGAGGGGATTGGGGGGATACGCAGTATTTT.

The V call is TRBV12-3 or TRBV12-4, the J call TRBJ2-1; D gene uncertain. V was pared by 3 bases and J by 9 bases, with 12 bases between. The CDR3 covers 13 residues. CDR3 region: CASSLTGGPEQFF. The CDR3 DNA reads TGTGCCAGCAGTTTGACGGGTGGCCCTGAGCAGTTCTTC.

The chain links TRBV12-3 or TRBV12-4 to TRBJ1-2; the D gene is possibly TRBD1 (5 bases). The CDR3 totals 13 residues. V dropped 3 bases and J dropped 3 bases, with 8 bases sitting between them. The CDR3: CASSFPGHYGYTF. CDR3 sequence (DNA): TGTGCCAGCAGTTTTCCAGGGCACTATGGCTACACCTTC.

The chain recombines TRBV29-1 with TRBJ2-7; 11 nucleotides agree with TRBD2. The junction had 11 bases not matched to a gene; V was cut back by 6 bases and J by 7 bases. CDR3 length equals 14 residues. Looked up from germline, CDR1 is SQVTM and CDR2 is ANQGSEA. CDR3 residues: CSVALLAGVSEQYF. The CDR3 bases are TGCAGCGTCGCATTACTAGCGGGAGTGAGTGAGCAGTACTTC.

This clonotype was seen more than once but under ten times. The chain links TRBV6-5 to TRBJ2-2; weak D call: TRBD1 (5 bases). The length of the CDR3 is 15 residues. CDR1 is MNHEY, CDR2 SVGAGI, per germline. The V end was cut by 2 bases, the J end by 1 base, with 8 bases between. CDR3: CASSYETVNTGELFF. The DNA of the CDR3 is TGTGCCAGCAGTTACGAGACAGTGAACACCGGGGAGCTGTTTTTT.

The chain combines TRBV9 with TRBJ2-1; 14 bases are shared with TRBD2. The V segment lost 2 bases and the J segment 10 bases; nucleotides outside the gene matches: 5. CDR1 SGDLS and CDR2 YYNGEE come from the germline V gene. This CDR3 comprises 15 residues. The CDR3 DNA reads as TGTGCCAGCAGCGTTCGACTAGCGGGGGGGAACGAGCAGTTCTTC. It yields the protein CASSVRLAGGNEQFF.

The chain couples TRBV20-1 to TRBJ2-5, with 8 positions matching TRBD1. The CDR3 covers 13 residues. Germline V gene data show CDR1 as DFQATT and CDR2 as SNEGSKA (reference sequence). With 6 bases clipped from V and 4 bases from J, the junction kept 7 bases outside the gene matches. The CDR3 here is CSAQRDRRETQYF. CDR3 coding DNA: TGCAGTGCCCAGAGGGACAGGAGAGAGACCCAGTACTTC.

The chain has TRBV2 and TRBJ2-3; D is uncertain. Between the trimmed V and J ends, which lost 3 bases and 8 bases, there was a span of 12 bases. CDR1 SNHLY and CDR2 FYNNEI come from the germline V gene. This CDR3 comprises 13 residues. As DNA, the CDR3 is TGTGCCAGCAGTGATGTTGACCCTGCTACGCAGTATTTT. Translation: CASSDVDPATQYF.

The CDR3 bases are TGCAGCGTCATCGTGAACACTGAAGCTTTCTTT. This encodes CSVIVNTEAFF. V is TRBV29-1 and J is TRBJ1-1, with D unclear. The CDR3 contains 11 residues. Per germline, CDR1 SQVTM and CDR2 ANQGSEA. Between the trimmed V and J ends, which lost 6 bases and 0 bases, there was a span of 5 bases.

The V gene is TRBV12-3 or TRBV12-4, the J gene TRBJ2-1, with D possibly being TRBD2 (6 bases). This CDR3 comprises 14 residues. V lost 7 bases and J 2 bases, leaving 12 bases between the germline ends. CDR3 nucleotides: TGTGCCAGCAAGGCGGGGAGCGCCTACAATGAGCAGTTCTTC. This codes for CASKAGSAYNEQFF.

This chain links TRBV7-9 with TRBJ1-4; D ambiguous. CDR1 SEHNR and CDR2 FQNEAQ come from the germline V gene (reference sequence). The CDR3 runs to 14 residues. V lost 5 bases and J lost 5, with 12 bases in between. CDR3 loop: CASSNLAANEKLFF. DNA of the CDR3: TGTGCCAGCAGCAACCTCGCGGCCAATGAAAAACTGTTTTTT.

The chain has TRBV29-1 and TRBJ2-1; maybe TRBD2 (5 bases). This CDR3 is built from 14 residues. Germline CDR1 and CDR2: SQVTM and ANQGSEA. V was clipped by 1 base and J by 8 bases, with 15 bases between them. The CDR3 bases are TGCAGCGTTGAAGTACGTCTAGCCAAACATGAGCAGTTCTTC. Amino acids: CSVEVRLAKHEQFF.

The J gene is TRBJ2-7, the V gene TRBV6-2 or TRBV6-3, with TRBD1 as a possible D gene (5 bases). This CDR3 contains 16 residues. Trimming cost V 5 bases and J 3 bases, with 20 bases left between them. The germline CDR1 and CDR2 sequences are MNHEY and SVGEGT. This chain's CDR3 is CASSPSGLDRNYEQYF. The DNA of the CDR3 is TGTGCCAGCAGTCCTTCTGGCCTAGACAGAAACTACGAGCAGTACTTC.

J is TRBJ1-2 and V is TRBV20-1; tentative D call: TRBD1 (5 bases). Trimming shortened V by 3 bases and J by 2 bases, and 13 bases separated the two germline ends. There are 14 residues in the CDR3. Germline V gene sequence: CDR1 DFQATT, CDR2 SNEGSKA (reference sequence). The CDR3 sequence: CSASLVDRNYGYTF. CDR3 DNA sequence: TGCAGTGCTAGTTTGGTTGACAGAAACTATGGCTACACCTTC.

Only a few counts were recorded for this clonotype. Germline is not matched at one junction end, which may reflect a read error. The rearrangement uses TRBV5-1 and TRBJ1-5; D not resolved. The CDR3 covers 14 residues. Looked up from germline, CDR1 is SGHRS and CDR2 is YFSETQ. Written as DNA, the CDR3 is TGTGCCAGCAGTTTGTCGGGAGGCAATCAGCCCCAGCATTTT. This codes for CASSLSGGNQPQHF.

The J gene is TRBJ2-7, the V gene TRBV3-1, with D perhaps matching TRBD2 (6 bases). V was clipped by 3 bases and J by 5 bases, with 11 bases between them. The CDR3 contains 13 residues. Germline assignment: CDR1 LGHDT and CDR2 YNNKEL (reference sequence). For the CDR3, the DNA is TGTGCCAGCAGCCAGGGGGGTGACAACGAGCAGTACTTC. Translated, it gives CASSQGGDNEQYF.

CDR3 DNA sequence: TGCAGCGTTGAAATCGGGACAGGGAACCACGAGCAGTACTTC. Translating it yields CSVEIGTGNHEQYF. The rearrangement joins TRBV29-1 to TRBJ2-7; TRBD1 agrees at 9 bases. Germline CDR1 is SQVTM and CDR2 is ANQGSEA. This CDR3 is 14 amino acids long. V shed 2 bases, J shed 5 bases, and the junction held 7 bases outside the gene matches.